A selection of T cell receptor beta chains follows, all from one sample in a study of human T cells and chemical hapten exposure. TCRdb re-derived calls from the RACE reads in MiXCR, one entry per CDR3 protein. The sample yields 100,000 to 150,000 distinct CDR3 sequences, approximately 13% seen once. The specimen comprised whole blood, sampled in connection with sensitization to the hapten diphenylcyclopropenone (DPC). The receptors were sampled from a woman aged 18-29 years with alopecia areata. Some clones in this sample may be carry-over from other donors' samples. Each CDR3 is given with its conserved first and last residue. A D gene is named only where the DNA matches it firmly. Some rows mark clone size as missing; the rest say once, few, many or name a class of expanded clone.

cdr3_nt	cdr3_aa	j_call	d_call	clone_size	v_call
TGTGCCATCACCGGACGGACCGATCAGCCCCAGCATTTT	CAITGRTDQPQHF	TRBJ1-5	-	-	TRBV10-3
-	CISVPEDPGLAGDTDTQYF	TRBJ2-3	-	-	TRBV7-5
TGCGCCAGCAGCCAAGGAGCGGGGGGGCTCGTATACAATGAGCAGTTCTTC	CASSQGAGGLVYNEQFF	TRBJ2-1	TRBD2	few	TRBV4-1
TGCGCCAGCAGCCAATTATTACTAGCGGGGGGCAACAATGAGCAGTTCTTC	CASSQLLLAGGNNEQFF	TRBJ2-1	TRBD2	-	TRBV4-1
TGTGCCAGCAGTTTCGGACGGCGGGGATATAGCAATCAGCCCCAGCATTTT	CASSFGRRGYSNQPQHF	TRBJ1-5	-	few	TRBV28
TGTGCCAGCTCACCCGCGGACGGAACCTACGAGCAGTACTTC	CASSPADGTYEQYF	TRBJ2-7	-	-	TRBV18
TGTGCCAGCAGTCCGGAGGCTAGCTCCTACGAGCAGTACTTC	CASSPEASSYEQYF	TRBJ2-7	-	many	TRBV7-6
TGCAGCGTGAGGACGGGGGATTTCGGGGAGCTGTTTTTT	CSVRTGDFGELFF	TRBJ2-2	-	few	TRBV29-1
TGTGCCTGGAGTCCCGACAGGGGCAGGGCTTTCTTT	CAWSPDRGRAFF	TRBJ1-1	TRBD1	few	TRBV30
TGCGCCAGCAGCCAAGATTCGACGGGACAGAGAAATGAAAAACTGTTTTTT	CASSQDSTGQRNEKLFF	TRBJ1-4	TRBD1	few	TRBV4-3
TGTGCCAGCAGCCAATGGGAGGCAGTTGGCTACACCTTC	CASSQWEAVGYTF	TRBJ1-2	-	-	TRBV14
TGTGCCAGCAGTTACGGACTAGCGGGGGCGGAGCAGTACTTC	CASSYGLAGAEQYF	TRBJ2-7	TRBD2	few	TRBV6-5
TGTGCCAGCAGTTTATCGGGGGAGAGCACAGATACGCAGTATTTT	CASSLSGESTDTQYF	TRBJ2-3	-	-	TRBV28
TGCGCCAGCAGCTTCGCCGGGACAGGCTCCTACGAGCAGTACTTC	CASSFAGTGSYEQYF	TRBJ2-7	TRBD1	-	TRBV5-1
TGCGCCAGCAGCCAAGAGGCAGGGCCAAGCCCCTTCTCCTACGAGCAGTACTTC	CASSQEAGPSPFSYEQYF	TRBJ2-7	-	many	TRBV4-3
TGTGCCAGCAGTACGAGCTCCTACGAGCAGTACTTC	CASSTSSYEQYF	TRBJ2-7	-	-	TRBV27
TGCGCCAGCAGCTTGCGGGGGGGCATTGACGAGCAGTACTTC	CASSLRGGIDEQYF	TRBJ2-7	TRBD2	-	TRBV5-1
TGTGCCAGCAGCCTGGGACCCTCTTCTACTTCTCGGGAGACCCAGTACTTC	CASSLGPSSTSRETQYF	TRBJ2-5	-	-	TRBV7-6
TGTGCCAGCAACTACAACCGGCAAGGTAGCGGAGGCAATGAGCAGTTCTTC	CASNYNRQGSGGNEQFF	TRBJ2-1	-	-	TRBV9
TGTGCCAGCAGTCTTCCGACTGGTCAGCCCCAGCATTTT	CASSLPTGQPQHF	TRBJ1-5	-	many	TRBV28
TGTGCCAGCAGTTCAAATTGGAGCGGAGGTGAGCAGTACTTC	CASSSNWSGGEQYF	TRBJ2-7	-	-	TRBV12-3/TRBV12-4
TGCAGTGCTAGTGAAAGGGTGCCTCAGGCCCAGCATTTT	CSASERVPQAQHF	TRBJ1-5	-	-	TRBV20-1
TGTGCCAGCACCCTCACCCCTCTACTAGCGGGGGGCCCCCCAGAAACCCAGTACTTC	CASTLTPLLAGGPPETQYF	TRBJ2-5	TRBD2	once	TRBV6-6
TGCGCCAGCAGCCAATCTCCTCCGGGACAGGGGGCGCGGATGGAAAACATTCAGTACTTC	CASSQSPPGQGARMENIQYF	TRBJ2-4	TRBD1	few	TRBV4-3
TGTGCTAGTGGTTTCGGGACAGGGGGATATGGCTACACCTTC	CASGFGTGGYGYTF	TRBJ1-2	TRBD1	-	TRBV12-5
TGCGCCAGCAGCCAAGATCGGCGCGGGGCAGCCGAGCAGTACTTC	CASSQDRRGAAEQYF	TRBJ2-7	-	few	TRBV4-3
TGTGCCAGCAGCCCCACTGGGTCAGGGGCGGAGACCCAGTACTTC	CASSPTGSGAETQYF	TRBJ2-5	-	many	TRBV7-3
TGTGCCAGCAGCTTTGACAGGGGGAGCGAGACCCAGTACTTC	CASSFDRGSETQYF	TRBJ2-5	TRBD1	-	TRBV7-2
TGTGCCAGCTACAATGCCCTTGGAAGTGGGACAGGGGTGAGCACCGGGGAGCTGTTTTTT	CASYNALGSGTGVSTGELFF	TRBJ2-2	TRBD1	few	TRBV7-9
TGCAGTGCTCTGCCAGGGAGCGGGGGGGAAACCCAGTACTTC	CSALPGSGGETQYF	TRBJ2-5	TRBD2	many	TRBV20-1
TGTGCCAGCAGTGAATTTGGGACAAAAGGTGGAGCTGAAGCTTTCTTT	CASSEFGTKGGAEAFF	TRBJ1-1	-	-	TRBV25-1
TGTGCCAGCAGTTCTATCGGACAGCCCCAGCATTTT	CASSSIGQPQHF	TRBJ1-5	-	many	TRBV27
TGCAGTGCTCCCGGGGGATGGCGTCTGGGAGATGGCTACACCTTC	CSAPGGWRLGDGYTF	TRBJ1-2	-	-	TRBV20-1
TGTGCCAGCAGTGACGGGGTACACAATGAGCAGTTCTTC	CASSDGVHNEQFF	TRBJ2-1	-	-	TRBV6-4
TGTGCCAGCAGCGTAGCCCCGGCCGGGGAGCTGTTTTTT	CASSVAPAGELFF	TRBJ2-2	-	many	TRBV9
TGTGCCAGCAGAGCCACAGGCACGGGCAATCAGCCCCAGCATTTT	CASRATGTGNQPQHF	TRBJ1-5	-	few	TRBV6-2/TRBV6-3
TGTGCCAGCAGCTTAAAGACAGGGGAAGAGACCCAGTACTTC	CASSLKTGEETQYF	TRBJ2-5	TRBD1	-	TRBV7-9
TGTGCCAGCAGTTCCTTTGGGGACAGTTCCTCGGGGGGCACAGATACGCAGTATTTT	CASSSFGDSSSGGTDTQYF	TRBJ2-3	-	many	TRBV9
TGTGCCAGCAGTCCTACCTGGACAGTTATGAACACTGAAGCTTTCTTT	CASSPTWTVMNTEAFF	TRBJ1-1	-	few	TRBV3-1
TGCAGTGCTTCTTGGGACCCTTCGACCCAGTACTTC	CSASWDPSTQYF	TRBJ2-5	-	-	TRBV20-1
TGCGCCAGCAGCCAAGAACCCGGGGCTGAAGCTTTCTTT	CASSQEPGAEAFF	TRBJ1-1	-	-	TRBV4-1
TGTGCCAGCAGAAGGACAGTTCGTTCGTCGAATGGCTACACCTTC	CASRRTVRSSNGYTF	TRBJ1-2	-	many	TRBV6-1
TGTGCCAGGGGGGGACAAGGGAATCAGCCCCAGCATTTT	CARGGQGNQPQHF	TRBJ1-5	-	few	TRBV6-5
TGTGCCAGCTCACCGCAGGGGTTGAACATTCAGTACTTC	CASSPQGLNIQYF	TRBJ2-4	-	-	TRBV18
TGTGCCAGCAGCCAAGATACGAGGGGGCTGACTACAGATACGCAGTATTTT	CASSQDTRGLTTDTQYF	TRBJ2-3	TRBD1	many	TRBV3-1
TGTGCCAGCAGCTTGGGAGGGCTCACTGAAGCTTTCTTT	CASSLGGLTEAFF	TRBJ1-1	-	-	TRBV7-2
TGTGCCAGCAGTTTATCGGGGGGACTAGCGGTTACCGAGCAGTACTTC	CASSLSGGLAVTEQYF	TRBJ2-7	TRBD2	many	TRBV27
TGTGCCAGCAGCTCATTTTGGGACAGTCCCATGAACACTGAAGCTTTCTTT	CASSSFWDSPMNTEAFF	TRBJ1-1	TRBD1	many	TRBV11-2
TGTGCCAGCAGGGGCTCGGGACAGGGAGGTGGCTACACCTTC	CASRGSGQGGGYTF	TRBJ1-2	TRBD1	few	TRBV6-4
TGTGCCAGCAGCGTAGAACTAGCGGTCACCGGGGAGCTGTTTTTT	CASSVELAVTGELFF	TRBJ2-2	TRBD2	-	TRBV9
TGCGCCAGCAGCCAATTTAAGACTACAGGATCCAGCCTAGGCTACACCTTC	CASSQFKTTGSSLGYTF	TRBJ1-2	-	-	TRBV4-1